The rows below give T cell receptor beta chains drawn from one sample of a study of T cell responses to AZD1222 COVID-19 vaccine. Sequencing used immunoSEQ multiplex PCR; TCRdb keeps in-frame clones, though not all of them. The top ten hold 6.9% of the sample, which has 70,000 to 95,000 clones, roughly 86% seen once. This specimen was peripheral blood, taken 28 days after the second AZD1222 dose. These receptors were taken from an adult who received the AZD1222 COVID-19 vaccine. Each CDR3 is given with its conserved first and last residue. Each record gives: CDR3 protein, J gene, V gene.

CASSEHTSGSTDTQYF	TRBJ2-3	TRBV6-1
CASSHTRDAAYEQYF	TRBJ2-7	TRBV4-1
CASSLEAGDSYEQYF	TRBJ2-7	TRBV11-3
CASSLGAGGNYGYTF	TRBJ1-2	TRBV28
CASSPSQETQYF	TRBJ2-5	TRBV18
CASSGDINQPQHF	TRBJ1-5	TRBV6-4
CASIPDRVAGNTIYF	TRBJ1-3	TRBV19
CASSETRGGRNSPLHF	TRBJ1-6	TRBV9
CASSLASSHLNTDTQYF	TRBJ2-3	TRBV7-2
CASSENVEQYF	TRBJ2-7	TRBV10-2
CASSDLAGLAGELFF	TRBJ2-2	TRBV6-4
CASSPLRHNEQFF	TRBJ2-1	TRBV19
CASSHLIGTPGTEAFF	TRBJ1-1	TRBV14
CASSFQVNTEAFF	TRBJ1-1	TRBV27
CASSDYRERTGNTIYF	TRBJ1-3	TRBV5-5
CASSELEDIADYTF	TRBJ1-2	TRBV25-1
CASSERQGPNSPLHF	TRBJ1-6	TRBV28
CASSDKSTDTQYF	TRBJ2-3	TRBV6-4
CASSRGGCYGYTF	TRBJ1-2	TRBV21-1
CASSKGPGYGYTF	TRBJ1-2	TRBV21-1
CASSPGLGPTENIQYF	TRBJ2-4	TRBV28
CASSPLQISGANVLTF	TRBJ2-6	TRBV18
CATSTTGDNTGELFF	TRBJ2-2	TRBV15
CAWSVGGPQHF	TRBJ1-5	TRBV30
CASKADKGAGELFF	TRBJ2-2	TRBV7-2
CASGWARDEQFF	TRBJ2-1	TRBV12-5
CASREEGSSYNEQFF	TRBJ2-1	TRBV27
CASSLGLLSGNTIYF	TRBJ1-3	TRBV14